The present T cell receptor beta chain was sequenced within a study of OX40 agonist ivuxolimab in advanced cancers. Overall study results and limits: The CD4+ and CD8+ T cells in the blood had expanded clonally by week 6 at 0.1 to 3.0 mg/kg. Expanded clones belonging to CD8+ T cells outnumbered, on average, those of CD4+.

A single count supports this clone. Its cognate antigen is unknown. Per the germline V gene, CDR1 is MNHNY and CDR2 is SVGAGI (reference sequence). CDR3 length equals 14 residues. V trimming: 2 bases; J trimming: 10 bases; junction bases outside the gene matches: 5. Method: immunoSEQ multiplex PCR; TCRdb's copy keeps in-frame clones and lacks some. This table holds about 100,000 clones, nearly 90% found once. This specimen consisted of CD4+ or CD8+ T cells sorted from blood, obtained in a trial of the OX40 agonist ivuxolimab. This TCR derives from an adult with an advanced solid tumor such as melanoma, head and neck, liver or kidney cancer. This rearrangement joins TRBV6-6 to TRBJ2-1; 10 nucleotides line up with TRBD2. CDR3 sequence: CASSYRLAGDEQFF. The CDR3 DNA reads TGTGCCAGCAGTTACCGCCTAGCGGGAGACGAGCAGTTCTTC.